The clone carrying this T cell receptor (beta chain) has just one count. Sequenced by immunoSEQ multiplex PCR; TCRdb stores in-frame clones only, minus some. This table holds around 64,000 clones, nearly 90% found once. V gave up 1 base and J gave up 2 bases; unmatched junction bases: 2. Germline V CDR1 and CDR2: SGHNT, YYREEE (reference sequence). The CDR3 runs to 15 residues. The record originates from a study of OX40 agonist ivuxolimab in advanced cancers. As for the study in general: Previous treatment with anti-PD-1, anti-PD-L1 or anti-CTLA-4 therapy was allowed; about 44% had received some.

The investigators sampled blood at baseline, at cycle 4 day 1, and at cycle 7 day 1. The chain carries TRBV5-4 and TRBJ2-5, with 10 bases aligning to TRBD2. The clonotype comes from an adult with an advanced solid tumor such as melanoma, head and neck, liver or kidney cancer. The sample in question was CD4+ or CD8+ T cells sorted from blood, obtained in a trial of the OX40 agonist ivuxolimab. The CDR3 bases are TGTGCCAGCAGCTTGTTACTAGCGGGGCAAGAGACCCAGTACTTC. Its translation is CASSLLLAGQETQYF.